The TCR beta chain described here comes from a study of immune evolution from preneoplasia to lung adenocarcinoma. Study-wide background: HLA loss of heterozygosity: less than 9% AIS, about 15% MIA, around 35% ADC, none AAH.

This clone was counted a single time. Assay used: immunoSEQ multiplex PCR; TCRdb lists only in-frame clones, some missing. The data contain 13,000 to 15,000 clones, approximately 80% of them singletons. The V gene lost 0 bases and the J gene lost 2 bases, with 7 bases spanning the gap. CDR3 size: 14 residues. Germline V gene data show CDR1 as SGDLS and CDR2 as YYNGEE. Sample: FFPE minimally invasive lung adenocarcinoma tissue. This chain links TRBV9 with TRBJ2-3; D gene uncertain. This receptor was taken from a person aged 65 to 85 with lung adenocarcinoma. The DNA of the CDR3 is TGTGCCAGCAGCGTAGGCAGTCTCACAGATACGCAGTATTTT. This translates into CASSVGSLTDTQYF.